The text below deals with one TCR beta chain. Its antigen is not identified. This sample is part of a study of cytomegalovirus exposure and HLA in healthy donors. The V and J ends lost 6 bases and 5 bases, in that order; junction bases with no gene match: 7. This CDR3 is built from 14 residues. Germline V gives CDR1 MNHEY, CDR2 SMNVEV (reference sequence). The PCR ran on 60 Vbeta and 13 Jbeta primers. Repertoires were generated with immunoSEQ multiplex PCR, while TCRdb's copy carries only in-frame clones and drops some. This sample has 95,000 to 100,000 clones; roughly 76% occur once, and the top ten carry 4.1%. General study results and limits: In all likelihood, a cluster of highly shared sequence variants was a sequencing artifact.

The TCR sequence derives from a man between 35 and 55 years old in good health and CMV-seronegative. The chain couples TRBV27 to TRBJ1-1, with 9 bases matching TRBD1. Sequencing was performed on PBMCs. This CDR3 reads CASRLTGTGTEAFF. DNA for the CDR3: TGTGCCAGCAGGCTTACCGGGACAGGGACTGAAGCTTTCTTT.